The rows below give T cell receptor beta chains drawn from one sample of a study of OX40 agonist ivuxolimab in advanced cancers. Assay used: immunoSEQ multiplex PCR; TCRdb lists only in-frame clones, some missing. The sample has 70,000 to 85,000 clones, 94% seen once; the top ten hold approximately 9.9%. The material was CD4+ or CD8+ T cells sorted from blood, obtained in a trial of the OX40 agonist ivuxolimab. The source of these receptors is an adult with an advanced solid tumor such as melanoma, head and neck, liver or kidney cancer. Each CDR3 is given with its conserved first and last residue. The D gene is left open where the match is weak. Clone size appears in some rows only: once, few, many, or a class for an expanded clone.

v_call	j_call	d_call	clone_size	cdr3_aa	cdr3_nt
TRBV7-9	TRBJ2-3	-	-	CASSSSRVPSTDTQYF	TGTGCCAGCAGCTCCTCCCGGGTTCCGAGCACAGATACGCAGTATTTT
TRBV7-8	TRBJ2-2	-	-	CASSPVPGELFF	TGTGCCAGCAGTCCAGTCCCGGGGGAGCTGTTTTTT
TRBV2	TRBJ2-1	-	-	CASSDYRTGSNEQFF	TGTGCCAGCAGTGATTACAGAACGGGAAGCAATGAGCAGTTCTTC
TRBV4-3	TRBJ2-1	TRBD2	-	CASSPSGTSYNEQFF	TGCGCCAGCAGCCCTAGCGGGACTTCCTACAATGAGCAGTTCTTC
TRBV7-2	TRBJ2-3	-	-	CASSFPPRGPTDTQYF	TGTGCCAGCAGCTTCCCTCCGAGGGGACCGACAGATACGCAGTATTTT
TRBV30	TRBJ2-3	TRBD2	-	CAWSDRTRRDTQYF	TGTGCCTGGAGTGACCGGACTAGACGGGATACGCAGTATTTT
TRBV6-5	TRBJ1-2	-	-	CASSSGDGYTF	TGTGCCAGCAGTTCTGGGGATGGCTACACCTTC
TRBV6-5	TRBJ1-2	-	-	CASRPYRDYGYTF	TGTGCCAGCAGACCCTACCGGGATTATGGCTACACCTTC
TRBV28	TRBJ1-6	-	-	CASSLILTPLHF	TGTGCCAGCAGTCTTATACTAACCCCCCTCCACTTT
TRBV29-1	TRBJ2-5	TRBD1	-	CSGGGLGTEKETQYF	TGCAGCGGGGGTGGGTTAGGGACAGAAAAAGAGACCCAGTACTTC
TRBV21-1	TRBJ2-4	-	-	CASSTKGSKNIQYF	TGTGCCAGCAGCACTAAGGGATCCAAAAACATTCAGTACTTC
TRBV13	TRBJ2-7	-	-	CASSLGSEGRYF	TGTGCCAGCAGCTTAGGCTCGGAGGGCCGGTACTTC
TRBV28	TRBJ1-1	-	-	CASSTIGELNTEAFF	TGTGCCAGCAGTACCATCGGGGAATTGAACACTGAAGCTTTCTTT
TRBV6-5	TRBJ2-7	TRBD2	-	CASSCGLAASYEQYF	TGTGCCAGCAGTTGCGGACTAGCGGCCTCCTACGAGCAGTACTTC
TRBV10-3	TRBJ2-1	-	few	CAISEWPGQTLYNEQFF	TGTGCCATCAGTGAGTGGCCCGGACAGACACTTTACAATGAGCAGTTCTTC
TRBV27	TRBJ1-2	TRBD1	-	CASKEGTGQTFYGYTF	TGTGCCAGCAAAGAGGGGACAGGCCAGACTTTCTATGGCTACACCTTC
TRBV30	TRBJ2-1	TRBD2	-	CALESGTSGRDNEQFF	TGTGCCTTGGAATCCGGGACTAGCGGGAGGGACAATGAGCAGTTCTTC
TRBV7-7	TRBJ2-7	TRBD2	-	CASSQGLAASYEQYF	TGTGCTAGCAGCCAGGGACTAGCGGCTTCCTACGAGCAGTACTTC
TRBV7-3	TRBJ2-3	TRBD2	-	CASSLEGSGTTDTQYF	TGTGCCAGCAGCTTAGAAGGTAGCGGGACTACAGATACGCAGTATTTT
TRBV30	TRBJ1-2	TRBD1	-	CAWGYDRDGYTF	TGTGCCTGGGGGTACGACAGGGACGGCTACACCTTC
TRBV7-9	TRBJ1-1	-	-	CASANGVGKNTEAFF	TGTGCCAGCGCCAACGGCGTCGGAAAAAACACTGAAGCTTTCTTT
TRBV4-2	TRBJ1-2	TRBD1	-	CASSRPGTDYGYTF	TGTGCCAGCAGCCGCCCCGGGACAGATTATGGCTACACCTTC